This record looks at one T cell receptor beta chain sequence and its context. Its specific antigen is unknown. Within one base of it there is no much larger clone, and no base qualities were kept. The sample's time point label, in plain terms: cells obtained before transplantation from donor or recipient. CD3+CD4+ and CD3+CD8+ populations were FACS-sorted from unstimulated pre-transplant donor and recipient cells taken from spleen or lymph nodes. These data originate in a study of graft-versus-host responses after intestinal transplantation (dated by TCRdb to the early 2020s). With respect to the entire study: The transplants that recipients got were multivisceral, liver-intestinal, or isolated intestinal. All recipients received anti-thymocyte globulin induction followed by maintenance tacrolimus and steroids for approximately 3 years. After intestinal transplantation, graft-versus-host and host-versus-graft alloreactive T cell clones were followed in the graft, circulation and bone marrow using bulk TCR-beta CDR3 sequencing. To identify alloreactive clones, pre-transplant mixed lymphocyte reaction products were sequenced and compared with unstimulated pre-transplant donor and recipient T cells. The cohort enrolled 24 intestinal transplant recipients, one of whom was a retransplant, and a few patients without pretransplant specimens were excluded. A peak of at least 4% donor T cells among recipient peripheral blood mononuclear cells was the definition used for donor T cell macrochimerism. Rather than being sequenced by the commercial service, samples from a few later patients were sequenced in-house on an Illumina MiSeq and processed with MiXCR.

V loses 6 bases, J loses 5 bases, and the germline ends lie 19 bases apart. From a lookup of the germline V gene, CDR1 and CDR2 are MDHEN and SYDVKM. Taken from cysteine to phenylalanine, the CDR3 has 15 residues. Kept here is only the CDR3 DNA, which spans 45 bases and is read in frame from base 1. The library was produced with the immunoSEQ multiplex PCR assay. For most patients, genomic DNA was isolated with the Qiagen DNeasy Blood and Tissue Kit and shipped frozen to Adaptive Biotechnologies for TCR sequencing. For most patients, high-throughput TCR-beta CDR3 sequencing of genomic DNA was performed by Adaptive Biotechnologies. From the authors' description of their analysis: Adaptive's ImmunoSEQ software was the source of the TCR sequencing data for 15 to 20 patients, while a few other patients were processed with MiXCR and VDJtools. CD4 versus CD8 sorting errors were corrected by removing sequences found in both subsets at a frequency ratio below 5:1. Because the origin of CDR3 nucleotide sequences shared between donor and recipient could not be assigned, those sequences were removed. Alloreactive clones required at least 2-fold expansion over unstimulated cells and minimum CFSE-low frequency of 0.002% (template counts) or 0.001% (read counts). Clones detected in sequenced pre-transplant spleen, lymph node, or MLR CFSE-low populations of the donor or recipient were defined as mappable. The cumulative frequency of alloreactive clones was calculated as a percentage of all sequences, weighted by copy number. Not all clones reach the TCRdb copy of this immuneACCESS table, which keeps in-frame sequences only. Checked studies attribute under half of the gap to unresolved V genes and leave the rest unexplained. The V and J calls and the clone size are those of that table, but D and trimming were determined from the DNA. The sample table lists about 88,000 clones, around 93% of them with a count of one. Approximately 0.3% of the sample rests with the top ten.

Study-level results and caveats: High GvH to HvG T cell clonal ratios were observed in the allografts of patients with donor T cell macrochimerism. The relatively low number and heterogeneity of intestinal transplant patients limited the conclusions. Early after transplant, declines in HvG clones were associated with peak levels of circulating GvH clones. GvH clones were found in recipient bone marrow, and some of the GvH clones appeared earlier in ileal mucosa or blood, which is consistent with an intestinal mucosal origin.

Source: unstimulated CD4+ T cells sorted from spleen or lymph node cells, taken before transplant. The chain is encoded by TRBV28 joined to TRBJ1-2; TRBD1 is a weak D gene call, 6 bases matching. This clonotype was obtained from a human donor who was the organ donor for an intestinal transplant. The CDR3 amino acid sequence is: CASSPGGGVSYGYTF. Here is the DNA: TGTGCCAGCAGCCCGGGGGGGGGCGTCTCGTATGGCTACACCTTC.